Below, 5 T cell receptor beta chains from the same sample are listed, as sequenced in a study of T cell changes during pregnancy in multiple sclerosis. TCRdb's copy holds only in-frame clones and misses some; the assay was immunoSEQ multiplex PCR. The sample has around 64,000 clones, roughly 92% seen once. Source: CD8+ T cells from peripheral blood mononuclear cells, taken in the third trimester of pregnancy. Receptors were obtained from a female donor with multiple sclerosis, enrolled in a pregnancy study.

This chain links TRBV11-2 with TRBJ2-7, with TRBD2 matching 10 bases. The CDR3 length is 14 residues. The V gene end was trimmed by 4 bases and the J gene end by 3 bases; junction bases not matched to a gene: 3. Germline V lookup: CDR1 SGHAT, CDR2 FQNNGV. CDR3 sequence: CASSSTSGIYEQYF. The DNA of the CDR3 is TGTGCCAGCAGCTCCACTAGCGGGATCTACGAGCAGTACTTC. Full variable domain (outside the CDR3, taken from reference TRBV11-2 and TRBJ2-7): EAGVAQSPRYKIIEKRQSVAFWCNPISGHATLYWYQQILGQGPKLLIQFQNNGVVDDSQLPKDRFSAERLKGVDSTLKIQPAKLEDSAVYLCASSSTSGIYEQYFGPGTRLTVT.

The V and J genes are TRBV9 and TRBJ1-4, with 7 bases identical to TRBD1. Per the germline V gene, CDR1 is SGDLS and CDR2 is YYNGEE. The V gene end was trimmed by 3 bases and the J gene end by 3 bases; junction bases not matched to a gene: 5. CDR3 length: 15 amino acids. This CDR3 reads CASSATTGSNEKLFF. The CDR3 DNA reads TGTGCCAGCAGCGCGACGACAGGGTCTAATGAAAAACTGTTTTTT.

The genes are TRBV13 and TRBJ2-2; unclear D gene. This CDR3 has 14 amino acids. With 5 bases removed from V and 4 bases from J, the gap between germline ends came to 11 bases. Germline lookup yields CDR1 PRHDT and CDR2 FYEKMQ (reference sequence). The CDR3 spells CASSPPGSTGELFF. In nucleotides, the CDR3 is TGTGCCAGCAGCCCCCCAGGATCCACCGGGGAGCTGTTTTTT.

This clone is a singleton in its sample. This chain uses TRBV6-1 with TRBJ1-1; tentatively, D is TRBD1 (6 bases). The CDR3 totals 15 residues. Trimming left V 4 bases short and J 0 bases short, with 12 bases between. Germline CDR1 MNHNS, CDR2 SASEGT. CDR3 loop: CASSAYRVLNTEAFF. The CDR3 DNA reads TGTGCCAGCAGTGCCTACAGGGTATTGAACACTGAAGCTTTCTTT.

The gene calls are TRBV5-1 and TRBJ1-1, with 12 nucleotides matching TRBD1. This CDR3 has 15 residues. The V gene end was trimmed by 2 bases and the J gene end by 5 bases; junction bases not matched to a gene: 4. From germline, CDR1 is SGHRS and CDR2 YFSETQ. Here the CDR3 DNA reads TGCGCCAGCAGCTTCGGGACAGGGGGCGAGACTGAAGCTTTCTTT. Its translation: CASSFGTGGETEAFF.